This TCR beta chain was profiled in a study of T cells in women clearing cervical HPV infection. The V gene lost 4 bases and the J gene lost 5 bases, with 11 bases spanning the gap. The CDR3 spans 13 residues. Looked up from germline, CDR1 is SGHDN and CDR2 is FVKESK. MY09/MY11 PCR detected cervical HPV DNA; dot-blot assigned genotypes. A word on this clone: The read terminates 3 residues before the CDR3 end, so the remaining end is supplied by the germline J gene.

Here immunoSEQ multiplex PCR was the method, and the copy in TCRdb shows in-frame clones only, minus some. Here the sample table reports 20,000 to 25,000 clones. Material: blood buffy coat. This receptor was identified in a woman aged 18 to 69 with a cervical HPV16 infection that either progressed to CIN3+ or cleared (not recorded which). The chain uses TRBV14 and TRBJ1-2, with no clear D. Incomplete CDR3 DNA: TGTGCCAGCAGCCCAGGCCGAGAATATGGC. This codes for CASSPGREYG. The whole CDR3 sequence reads CASSPGREYGYTF.